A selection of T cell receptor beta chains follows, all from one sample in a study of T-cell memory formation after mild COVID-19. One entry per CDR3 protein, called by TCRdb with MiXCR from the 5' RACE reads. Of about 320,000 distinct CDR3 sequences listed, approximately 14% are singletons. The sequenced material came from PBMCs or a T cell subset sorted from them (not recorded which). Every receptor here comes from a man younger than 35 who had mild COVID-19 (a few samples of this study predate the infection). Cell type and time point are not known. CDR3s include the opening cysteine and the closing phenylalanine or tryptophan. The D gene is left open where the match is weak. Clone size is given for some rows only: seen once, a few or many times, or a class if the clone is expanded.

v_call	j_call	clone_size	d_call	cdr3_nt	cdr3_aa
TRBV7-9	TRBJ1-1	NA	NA	TGTGCCAGCAGCCTCCGGGACAAAGGTGTCACTGAAGCTTTCTTT	CASSLRDKGVTEAFF
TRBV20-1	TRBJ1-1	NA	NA	TGCAGTGCTAGAGATCGGCAGGGGTGGACTGAAGCTTTCTTT	CSARDRQGWTEAFF
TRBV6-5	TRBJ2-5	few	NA	TGTGCCAGCAGCGCCGGGCGCGGAGGTGTGACCCAGTACTTC	CASSAGRGGVTQYF
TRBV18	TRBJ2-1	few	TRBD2	TGTGCCAGCTCACCTGGACTAGCGGGGTCTGAGCAGTTCTTC	CASSPGLAGSEQFF
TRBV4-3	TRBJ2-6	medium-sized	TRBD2	TGCGCCAGCAGCCAGACTAGCGGTTCTGGGGCCAACGTCCTGACTTTC	CASSQTSGSGANVLTF
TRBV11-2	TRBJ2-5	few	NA	TGTGCCAGCAGCAAGGAGGCAAACCAAGAGACCCAGTACTTC	CASSKEANQETQYF
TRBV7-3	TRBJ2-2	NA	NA	TGTGCCAGCGGGGTACGGGGGAACACCGGGGAGCTGTTTTTT	CASGVRGNTGELFF
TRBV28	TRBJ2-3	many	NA	TGTGCCAGCAGTTGGGCTAGCGAGTTCACAGATACGCAGTATTTT	CASSWASEFTDTQYF
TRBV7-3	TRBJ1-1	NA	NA	TGTGCCAGCAGCGGAGGGGCCGAAATGAACACTGAAGCTTTCTTT	CASSGGAEMNTEAFF
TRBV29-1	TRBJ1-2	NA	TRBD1	TGCAGCGTTGCTGACCGGGACAGATCCTATGGCTACACCTTC	CSVADRDRSYGYTF
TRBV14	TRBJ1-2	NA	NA	TGTGCCAGCAGCCCACTAGACGTCAGGAGCTATGGCTACACCTTC	CASSPLDVRSYGYTF
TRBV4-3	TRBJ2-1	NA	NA	TGCGCCAGCAGCCAAGATTACCAGGACAGATACAATGAGCAGTTCTTC	CASSQDYQDRYNEQFF
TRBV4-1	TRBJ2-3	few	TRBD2	TGCGCCAGCAGCCAAGGCCTCCTAGCGGTCACAGATACGCAGTATTTT	CASSQGLLAVTDTQYF
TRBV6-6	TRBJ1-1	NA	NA	TGTGCCAGCACCAGAAGCCCCAGGGTCGACACTGAAGCTTTCTTT	CASTRSPRVDTEAFF
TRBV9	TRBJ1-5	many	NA	TGTGCCAGCAGCGAGATTGGGAATCAGCCCCAGCATTTT	CASSEIGNQPQHF
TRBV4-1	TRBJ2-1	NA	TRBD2	TGCGCCAGCAGCGGAAAGCCTAGCGGGGGGGACAATGAGCAGTTCTTC	CASSGKPSGGDNEQFF
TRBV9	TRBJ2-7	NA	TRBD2	TGTGCCAGCAGCCCCGGGAGCGGGGGGGCGGGCGAGCAGTACTTC	CASSPGSGGAGEQYF
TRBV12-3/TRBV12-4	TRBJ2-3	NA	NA	TGTGCCAGCAGTTTTCTGACGAGCGGAGATACGCAGTATTTT	CASSFLTSGDTQYF
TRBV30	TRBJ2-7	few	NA	TGTGCGAGGGCTGATACCTACGAGCAGTACTTC	CARADTYEQYF
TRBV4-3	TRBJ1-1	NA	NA	TGCGCCAGCAGCCAAGATAGGGGACGGGCCACTGAAGCTTTCTTT	CASSQDRGRATEAFF
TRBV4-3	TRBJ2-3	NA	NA	TGCGCCAGCAGCCAAGATAGGGGGGTCGGCACAGATACGCAGTATTTT	CASSQDRGVGTDTQYF
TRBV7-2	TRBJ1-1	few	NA	TGTGCCAGCTTAAGGGGTCAAAACACTGAAGCTTTCTTT	CASLRGQNTEAFF
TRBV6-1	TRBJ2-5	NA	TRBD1	TGTGCCAGCAGTGCCCATCGACAGGGGGAGGCAGAGACCCAGTACTTC	CASSAHRQGEAETQYF
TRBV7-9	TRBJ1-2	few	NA	TGTGCCAGCAGCTTAACCAGGGGACCGCGATTTAACTATGGCTACACCTTC	CASSLTRGPRFNYGYTF
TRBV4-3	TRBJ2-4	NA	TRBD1	TGCGCCAGCAGCCAGGGACAGGGGGTTGTTGGCAAAAACATTCAGTACTTC	CASSQGQGVVGKNIQYF
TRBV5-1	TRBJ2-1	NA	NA	TGCGCCAGCAGCTTCGCAGGGGACTCCTACAATGAGCAGTTCTTC	CASSFAGDSYNEQFF
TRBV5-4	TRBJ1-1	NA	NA	TGTGCCAGCAGCTTGACCTCGAACACTGAAGCTTTCTTT	CASSLTSNTEAFF
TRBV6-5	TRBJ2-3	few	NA	TGTGCCAGCAGCTCACTAGGGCGAAGCACAGATACGCAGTATTTT	CASSSLGRSTDTQYF
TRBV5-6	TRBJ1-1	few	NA	TGTGCCAGCAGCTTGTGGGAGACTGAAGCTTTCTTT	CASSLWETEAFF
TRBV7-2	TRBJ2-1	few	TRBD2	TGTGCCAGCAGCCTAAGCGGGGCCCCGGGTAATGAGCAGTTCTTC	CASSLSGAPGNEQFF
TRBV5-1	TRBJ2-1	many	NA	TGCGCCAGCAGCTTAGACAGTGCGGCGTACAATGAGCAGTTCTTC	CASSLDSAAYNEQFF
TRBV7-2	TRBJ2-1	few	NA	TGTGCCAGCAGCTTAGGTCGGACAGCCTACAATGAGCAGTTCTTC	CASSLGRTAYNEQFF
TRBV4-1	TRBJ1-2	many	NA	TGCGCCAGCAGCCAATTTCGTAGGGATACCCGCAACTATGGCTACACCTTC	CASSQFRRDTRNYGYTF
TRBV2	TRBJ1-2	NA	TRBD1	TGTGCCAGCAGACTCATTACAGGGGGCTCCTATGGCTACACCTTC	CASRLITGGSYGYTF
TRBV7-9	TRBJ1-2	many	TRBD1	TGTGCCAGCCGCCGGGACAGGCCTAACTATGGCTACACCTTC	CASRRDRPNYGYTF
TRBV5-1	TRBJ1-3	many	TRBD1	TGCGCCAGCAGCTTGGGGACAGGGCAAAACACCATATATTTT	CASSLGTGQNTIYF
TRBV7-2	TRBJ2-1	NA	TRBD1	TGTGCCAGCAGCACCCTGGGACAGGGGAGTGGATCCTACAATGAGCAGTTCTTC	CASSTLGQGSGSYNEQFF
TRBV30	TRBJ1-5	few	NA	TGTGCCTGGAGTGTAGGAAGTGGCGGCAATCAGCCCCAGCATTTT	CAWSVGSGGNQPQHF
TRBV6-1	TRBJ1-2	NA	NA	TGTGCCAGCACCATCCGGGGGGGTGGCTACACCTTC	CASTIRGGGYTF
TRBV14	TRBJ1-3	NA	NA	TGTGCCAGCAGCTATGGGACGTCTGGAAACACCATATATTTT	CASSYGTSGNTIYF
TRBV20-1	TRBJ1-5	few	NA	TGCAGTGCTAGAGTCCGGGGCACGAGGTCTCAGCCCCAGCATTTT	CSARVRGTRSQPQHF
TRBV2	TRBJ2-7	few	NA	TGTGCCAGCAGCCGTGCATCAGGGCTGACGGCCTACGAGCAGTACTTC	CASSRASGLTAYEQYF
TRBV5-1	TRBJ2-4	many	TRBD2	TGCGCCAGCAGCTTGAATTTGGGACTAGGTGGCTCCATTCAGTACTTC	CASSLNLGLGGSIQYF
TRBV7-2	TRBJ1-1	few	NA	TGTGCCAGCAGCCCTCGACCCACTGGGGGGGGCACTGAAGCTTTCTTT	CASSPRPTGGGTEAFF
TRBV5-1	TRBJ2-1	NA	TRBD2	TGCGCCAGCAGCTTGGGGACTAGCGGAAACAATGAGCAGTTCTTC	CASSLGTSGNNEQFF